The present T cell receptor beta chain was sequenced within a study of T cell repertoires in cytomegalovirus infection (dated by TCRdb to the late 2010s). Study-level background: The peptide stimulations were aimed at well-studied HLA-B-restricted epitopes as well as recently identified HLA-C-restricted CMV epitopes, whose presentation resists viral immunomodulation. The HLA type of each donor mattered for the analysis, because public TCR beta signatures pointed to carriage of CMV infection along with the matching HLA type. What the authors observed across the whole study: The ex vivo response was dominated by HLA-C-restricted CMV-specific TCR beta clonotypes, which also provided the single most frequent clonotype in two of eight donors. Carriers of CMV infection plus the relevant HLA type were discriminated by the cumulative frequency of public TCR beta family members in the study cohort and in an independent approximately 350-donor cohort.

These reads were obtained on an Illumina HiSeq 1500. TCRdb took the public reads, trimmed them with fastp at Q25, ran MiXCR for clone calling and kept in-frame beta chains. Rows matching on CDR3 protein sequence are summarized as one entry with the most common DNA and genes. Recorded for this sample are hundreds of thousands of distinct CDR3 sequences; around 31% of them occurred a single time. The biggest ten clones account for about 20% of the sample. There are a few counts of this clonotype. No cognate antigen has been identified for it. It has no much larger one-base neighbor in the sample; base qualities were not kept. The sample's treatment or condition, from its label and the paper: in vitro stimulation with specific CMV peptide epitopes to enrich CMV-specific T cells. The CDR3 starts with the cysteine, ends with the phenylalanine, and has 14 residues. The sequence is cut down to CDR3 DNA, 42 bases in frame from base 1. According to the germline V gene, CDR1 reads SNHLY and CDR2 reads FYNNEI. Trimmed from V: 8 bases; trimmed from J: 4 bases; junction bases lacking a gene match: 5.

The TCR originated in a human donor in good health (CMV status not recorded). Some clones in this sample may be carry-over from other donors' samples. This specimen consisted of cultured PBMCs, obtained from culture after CMV antigen stimulation. The chain couples TRBV2 to TRBJ2-1; TRBD2 fits 10 bases in the junction. The sequenced DNA is TGTGCCAGCGAACCGGGACTAGCGTACAATGAGCAGTTCTTC. Protein translation: CASEPGLAYNEQFF.